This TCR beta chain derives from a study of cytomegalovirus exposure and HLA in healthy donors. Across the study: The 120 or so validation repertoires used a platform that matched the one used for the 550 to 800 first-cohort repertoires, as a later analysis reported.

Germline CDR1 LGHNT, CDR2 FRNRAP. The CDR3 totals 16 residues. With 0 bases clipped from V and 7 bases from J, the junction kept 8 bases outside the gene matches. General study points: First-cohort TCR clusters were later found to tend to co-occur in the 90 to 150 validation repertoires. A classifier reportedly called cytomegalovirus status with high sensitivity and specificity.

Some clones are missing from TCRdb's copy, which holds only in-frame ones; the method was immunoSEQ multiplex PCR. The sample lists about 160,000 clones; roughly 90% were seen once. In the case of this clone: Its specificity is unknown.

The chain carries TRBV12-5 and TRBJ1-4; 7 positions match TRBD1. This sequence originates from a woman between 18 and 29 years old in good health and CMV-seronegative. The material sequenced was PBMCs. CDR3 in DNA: TGTGCTAGTGGTTTGGTACGCACAGGGGTTGGTGAAAAACTGTTTTTT. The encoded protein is CASGLVRTGVGEKLFF.